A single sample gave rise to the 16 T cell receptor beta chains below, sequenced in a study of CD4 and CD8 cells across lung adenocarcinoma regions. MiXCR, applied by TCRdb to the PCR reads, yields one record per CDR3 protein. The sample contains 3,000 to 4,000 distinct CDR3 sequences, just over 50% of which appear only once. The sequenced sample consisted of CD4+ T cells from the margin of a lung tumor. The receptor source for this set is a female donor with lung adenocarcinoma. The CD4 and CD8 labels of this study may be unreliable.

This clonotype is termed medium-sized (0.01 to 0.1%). The CDR3 DNA sequence: TGTGCCAGCAGTTTTCTAGCGGATATCCAAGAGACCCAGTACTTC. Translation gives CASSFLADIQETQYF. The V gene is TRBV27, the J gene TRBJ2-5; 7 nucleotides align to TRBD2. V shed 3 bases and J 1 base; nucleotides not matched to a gene: 5. CDR3 length equals 15 residues. Germline V gene sequence: CDR1 MNHEY, CDR2 SMNVEV (reference sequence).

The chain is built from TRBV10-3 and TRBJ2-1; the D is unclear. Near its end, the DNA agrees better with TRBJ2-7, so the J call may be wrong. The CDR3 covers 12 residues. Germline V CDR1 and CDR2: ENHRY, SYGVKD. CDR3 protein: CATWGFPREQYF. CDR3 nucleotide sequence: TGTGCCACATGGGGTTTTCCCCGCGAGCAGTACTTC.

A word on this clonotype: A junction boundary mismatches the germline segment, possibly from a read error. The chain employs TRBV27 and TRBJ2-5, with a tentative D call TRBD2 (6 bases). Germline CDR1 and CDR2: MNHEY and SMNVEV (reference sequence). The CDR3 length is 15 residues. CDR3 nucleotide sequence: TGTGCCAGCACCAACCTCGGCGGGGAAGAAGAGACTCAGTACTTC. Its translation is CASTNLGGEEETQYF.

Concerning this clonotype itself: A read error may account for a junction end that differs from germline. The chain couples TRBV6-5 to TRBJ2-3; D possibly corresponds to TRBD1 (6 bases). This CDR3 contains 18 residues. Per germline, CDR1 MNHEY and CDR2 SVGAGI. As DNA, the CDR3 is TGTGCCAGCAGTTACGCGCCATCCCTCGGCAGGGACACAGAGACGCAGTACTTT. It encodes CASSYAPSLGRDTETQYF.

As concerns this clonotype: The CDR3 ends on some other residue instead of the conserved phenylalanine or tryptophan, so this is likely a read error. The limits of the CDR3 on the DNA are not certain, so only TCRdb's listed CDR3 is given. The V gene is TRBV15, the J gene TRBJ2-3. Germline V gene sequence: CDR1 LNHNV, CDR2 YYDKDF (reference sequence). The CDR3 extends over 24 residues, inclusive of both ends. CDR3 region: CATMPGWCFVVVCLFFVEIRFHHV.

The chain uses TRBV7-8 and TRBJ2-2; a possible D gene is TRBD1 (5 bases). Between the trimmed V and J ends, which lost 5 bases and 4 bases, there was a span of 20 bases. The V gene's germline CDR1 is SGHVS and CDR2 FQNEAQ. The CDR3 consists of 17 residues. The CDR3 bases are TGTGCCAGCAGCCTAGAAATCCGGACAAGCGTCACCGGGGAGCTGTTTTTT. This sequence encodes CASSLEIRTSVTGELFF.

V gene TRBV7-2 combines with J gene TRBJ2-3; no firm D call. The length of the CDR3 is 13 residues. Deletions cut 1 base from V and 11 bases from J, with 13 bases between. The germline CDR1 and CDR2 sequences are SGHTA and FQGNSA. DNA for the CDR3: TGTGCCAGCAGCTTAGGTCGGGCAAATGAGCAGTATTTT. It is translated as CASSLGRANEQYF.

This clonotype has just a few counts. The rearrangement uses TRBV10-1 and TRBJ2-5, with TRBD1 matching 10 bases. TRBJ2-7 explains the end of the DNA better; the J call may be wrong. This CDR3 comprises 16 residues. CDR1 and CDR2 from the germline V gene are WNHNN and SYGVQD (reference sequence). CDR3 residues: CASSESRGQGSYEQYF. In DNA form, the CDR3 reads TGCGCCAGCAGTGAGTCGAGGGGACAGGGGTCCTACGAGCAGTACTTC.

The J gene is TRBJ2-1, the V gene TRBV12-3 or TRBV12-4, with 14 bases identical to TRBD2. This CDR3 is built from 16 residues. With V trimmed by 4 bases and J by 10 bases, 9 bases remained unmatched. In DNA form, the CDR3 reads TGTGCCAGCAGTTCCGTGACTAGCGGGAGGGTGTACGAGCAGTTCTTC. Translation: CASSSVTSGRVYEQFF.

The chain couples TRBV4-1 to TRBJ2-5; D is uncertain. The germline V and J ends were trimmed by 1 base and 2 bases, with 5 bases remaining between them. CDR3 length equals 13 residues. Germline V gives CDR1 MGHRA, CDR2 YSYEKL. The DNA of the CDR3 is TGCGCCAGCAGCCAAGGATCTCAAGAGACCCAGTACTTC. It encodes CASSQGSQETQYF.

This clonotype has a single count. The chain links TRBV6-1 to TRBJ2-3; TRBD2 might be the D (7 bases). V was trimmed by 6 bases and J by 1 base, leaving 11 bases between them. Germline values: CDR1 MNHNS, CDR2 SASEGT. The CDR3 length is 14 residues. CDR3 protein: CASRLGGRTDTQYF. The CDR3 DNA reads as TGTGCCAGCAGGCTCGGGGGGCGCACAGATACGCAGTATTTT.

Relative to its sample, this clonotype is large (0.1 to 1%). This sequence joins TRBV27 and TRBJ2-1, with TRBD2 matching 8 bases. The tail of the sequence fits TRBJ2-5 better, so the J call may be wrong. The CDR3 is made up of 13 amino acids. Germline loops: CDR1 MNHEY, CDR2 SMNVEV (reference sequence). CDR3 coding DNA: TGTGCCAGCAGTTCCCGGGGGGGCACGGCCCAGTACTTC. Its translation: CASSSRGGTAQYF.

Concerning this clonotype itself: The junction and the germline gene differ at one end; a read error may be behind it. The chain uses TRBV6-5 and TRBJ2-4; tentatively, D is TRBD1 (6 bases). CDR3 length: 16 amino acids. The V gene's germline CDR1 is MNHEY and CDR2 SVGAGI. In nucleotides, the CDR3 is TGTGCCAGCAGTTACACATCCGGGTCAGGGGAAAATACTCAGTACTTT. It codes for CASSYTSGSGENTQYF.

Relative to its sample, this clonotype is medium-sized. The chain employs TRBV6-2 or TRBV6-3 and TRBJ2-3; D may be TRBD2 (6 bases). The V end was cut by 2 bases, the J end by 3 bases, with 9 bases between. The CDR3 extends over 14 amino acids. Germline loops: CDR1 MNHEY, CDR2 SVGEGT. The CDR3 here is CASSYDAGTDTQYF. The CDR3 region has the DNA TGTGCCAGCAGTTACGATGCGGGGACAGATACGCAGTATTTT.

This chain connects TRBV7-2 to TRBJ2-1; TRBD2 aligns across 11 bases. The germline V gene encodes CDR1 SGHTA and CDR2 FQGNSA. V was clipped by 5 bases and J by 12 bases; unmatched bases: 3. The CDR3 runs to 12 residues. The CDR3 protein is CASSRGTSGQFF. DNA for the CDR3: TGTGCCAGCAGCCGTGGGACTAGCGGGCAGTTCTTC.

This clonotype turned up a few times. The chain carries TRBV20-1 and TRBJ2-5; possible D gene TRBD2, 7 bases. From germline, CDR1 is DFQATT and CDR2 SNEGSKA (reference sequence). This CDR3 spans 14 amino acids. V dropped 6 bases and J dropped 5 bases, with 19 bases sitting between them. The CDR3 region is CSAKGGGDGETQYF. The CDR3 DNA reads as TGCAGTGCGAAGGGGGGAGGGGATGGGGAGACCCAGTACTTC.